These T cell receptor beta chains were read from a single sample in a study of tumor-infiltrating lymphocytes in primary liver carcinoma. MiXCR, run by TCRdb on the multiplex PCR reads, gives a single entry per CDR3 protein. The data show some 87,000 distinct CDR3 sequences, with less than 70% seen just once and 27% held by the top ten. The specimen sequenced was tumor-adjacent normal liver tissue. The source is a man aged 40-49 years with primary liver carcinoma and hepatitis B virus infection. CDR3s include the opening cysteine and the closing phenylalanine or tryptophan. D genes are given only for firm matches. Where a row states a size, it is once, few, many or the class of an expanded clone; other rows omit it.

v_gene	abundance	d_gene	j_gene	CDR3aa	CDR3nt
TRBV6-5	once	-	TRBJ2-1	CVSSEYRSSYNEQIF	TGCGTCAGCAGTGAATACAGGAGCTCCTACAATGAGCAGATCTTC
TRBV4-1	many	TRBD2	TRBJ2-3	CASSQGLAAPDAQYF	TGCGCCAGCAGCCAAGGACTAGCGGCCCCAGATGCGCAGTATTTT
TRBV18	few	-	TRBJ2-3	CASSPPVRGTDTQYF	TGTGCCAGCTCACCACCCGTCAGGGGCACAGATACGCAGTATTTT
TRBV11-2	few	-	TRBJ2-3	CASSLELYTDTQYF	TGTGCCAGCAGCTTAGAACTTTACACCGATACGCAGTATTTT
TRBV10-3	many	-	TRBJ2-7	CAISGSDEQYF	TGTGCCATCAGTGGGTCCGACGAGCAGTACTTC
TRBV5-4	many	-	TRBJ1-1	CASSLERTLNTEAFF	TGTGCCAGCAGCTTGGAACGAACCTTGAACACTGAAGCTTTCTTT
TRBV30	-	-	TRBJ2-1	CAWTREFPYNEQLF	TGTGCCTGGACGCGGGAATTCCCCTACAATGAGCAGCTCTTC
TRBV29-1	-	-	TRBJ2-7	CSAGAGTWDNEQYF	TGCAGCGCTGGAGCCGGGACATGGGACAACGAGCAGTATTTC
TRBV29-1	-	-	TRBJ2-1	CSIDRDRREQFF	TGCAGCATTGACCGGGACCGGCGAGAGCAGTTCTTC
TRBV19	once	-	TRBJ2-1	CASSTSGAQRGSYDEQFF	TGTGCCAGTAGTACCTCAGGGGCCCAGCGGGGCTCCTACGATGAGCAGTTCTTC
TRBV5-6	-	-	TRBJ2-5	CASSRKLANPGETQYF	TGTGCCAGCAGCCGTAAATTGGCTAATCCAGGGGAGACTCAGTACTTC
TRBV12-3/TRBV12-4	-	TRBD2	TRBJ2-3	CTSSSVISGSTDTQYF	TGTACCAGCAGTTCGGTGATTAGCGGGAGCACAGATACGCAGTATTTT
TRBV7-9	-	TRBD1	TRBJ2-6	CASNLTGTGVSGANILTF	TGTGCCAGCAACTTGACCGGGACAGGAGTCTCTGGGGCCAACATCCTGACTTTC
TRBV6-1	once	-	TRBJ2-2	CASSDGDNDPNTGELFF	TGTGCCAGCAGCGACGGGGATAACGACCCGAACACCGGGGAACTGTTTTTT
TRBV11-3	many	-	TRBJ1-3	CASSTGSGNTIYF	TGTGCCAGCAGCACGGGGTCAGGAAACACCATATATTTT
TRBV11-2	medium-sized	-	TRBJ2-7	CASSLRPGSYEQYF	TGTGCCAGCAGCTTGAGACCGGGTTCCTACGAGCAGTACTTC